The 31 T cell receptor beta chains given below trace back to one sample, sequenced in a study of CD8+CD57+ T cells in acquired aplastic anemia. TCR beta VDJ and CDR3 were profiled, and genomic DNA was the template. A single record per CDR3 protein comes from TCRdb applying MiXCR to the reads. The sample shows about 240,000 distinct CDR3 sequences, approximately 45% of them seen only once. An expansion of CD8+CD57+ cells by flow cytometry had been shown in patients chosen for sequencing. Sequenced: sorted CD4+, CD8+, or CD8+CD57+ T cells (not recorded which) from PBMCs. All receptors derive from a human donor with aplastic anemia.

This clonotype occurred many times. The CDR3 nucleotides read TGTGCCAGCAGCTTTACCGGACAGGTGACCTACGAGCAGTACTTC. This gives the protein CASSFTGQVTYEQYF. The rearrangement links TRBV5-6 to TRBJ2-7, with 7 bases lining up with TRBD1. The V gene's germline CDR1 is SGHDT and CDR2 YYEEEE. With V trimmed by 2 bases and J by 2 bases, 7 bases remained unmatched. The CDR3 loop spans 15 amino acids.

This clonotype has a count of ten or more. This chain links TRBV2 with TRBJ1-1; no definite D call. There are 14 residues in the CDR3. The germline gives CDR1 SNHLY, CDR2 FYNNEI. V lost 6 bases, J lost 4 bases, and 15 bases lay in between. Here the CDR3 DNA reads TGTGCCAGCAGCCCCTTGGTGGGGAGCACTGAAGCTTTCTTT. Translating it yields CASSPLVGSTEAFF.

This clonotype was detected ten times or more. The rearrangement joins TRBV4-1 to TRBJ1-1; D is unclear. Trimming took 0 bases from V and 0 from J, leaving 8 bases between them. Germline CDR1 and CDR2: MGHRA and YSYEKL. The CDR3 spans 15 residues. The CDR3 DNA sequence: TGCGCCAGCAGCCAAGATTCCGGCGTGAACACTGAAGCTTTCTTT. It encodes CASSQDSGVNTEAFF.

This clonotype was found many times. The chain carries TRBV6-6 and TRBJ2-2; no definite D call. The germline gives CDR1 MNHNY, CDR2 SVGAGI (reference sequence). V gave up 4 bases and J gave up 4 bases, with 1 base separating them. The CDR3 spans 11 residues. In nucleotides, the CDR3 is TGTGCCAGCAGTTCCACCGGGGAGCTGTTTTTT. Its protein is CASSSTGELFF.

This clonotype showed up many times. J is TRBJ2-7 and V is TRBV5-6, with D uncertain. The germline V gene encodes CDR1 SGHDT and CDR2 YYEEEE. V was clipped by 4 bases and J by 6 bases, with 17 bases between them. This CDR3 has 14 residues. Written as DNA, the CDR3 is TGTGCCAGCAGCGTCGCGGCCAGTGTAACCGAGCAGTACTTC. This translates into CASSVAASVTEQYF. The full variable domain, completed using reference TRBV5-6 and TRBJ2-7, is DAGVTQSPTHLIKTRGQQVTLRCSPKSGHDTVSWYQQALGQGPQFIFQYYEEEERQRGNFPDRFSGHQFPNYSSELNVNALLLGDSALYLCASSVAASVTEQYFGPGTRLTVT.

As to this clonotype: No conserved phenylalanine or tryptophan ends this CDR3, so it is likely a read error. This chain uses TRBV7-3 with TRBJ2-7; the D is unclear. V dropped 2 bases and J dropped 0 bases, with 8 bases sitting between them. The V gene's germline CDR1 is SGHTA and CDR2 FQGTGA. The CDR3 has 14 residues. The DNA of the CDR3 is TGTGCCAGCAGCTTACAGGAACTCTCCTACGAGCAGTACTCC. Its translation: CASSLQELSYEQYS.

This clonotype showed up many times. The J gene is TRBJ2-5, the V gene TRBV5-1; D tentatively reads TRBD1 or TRBD2 (5 bases each). CDR1 and CDR2 (germline): SGHRS, YFSETQ. V lost 1 base and J lost 0, with 10 bases in between. The CDR3 covers 15 residues. CDR3 coding DNA: TGCGCCAGCAGCTTGATATGGGACGACCAAGAGACCCAGTACTTC. It yields the protein CASSLIWDDQETQYF. Full variable domain (remainder filled in from reference TRBV5-1 and TRBJ2-5): KAGVTQTPRYLIKTRGQQVTLSCSPISGHRSVSWYQQTPGQGLQFLFEYFSETQRNKGNFPGRFSGRQFSNSRSEMNVSTLELGDSALYLCASSLIWDDQETQYFGPGTRLLVL.

Many counts were recorded for this clonotype. V gene TRBV14 combines with J gene TRBJ2-1, with 11 bases fitting TRBD2. Germline V gene lookup returns CDR1 SGHDN and CDR2 FVKESK. The CDR3 loop spans 17 amino acids. J lost 6 bases, V lost 3 bases, and 10 bases had no gene match. The CDR3: CASSQGEGLAEFNEQFF. The DNA for the CDR3 is TGTGCCAGCAGCCAGGGGGAGGGACTAGCGGAGTTCAATGAGCAGTTCTTC.

Many counts were recorded for this clonotype. The CDR3 loop is CASSPLTGREEKLFF. CDR3 coding DNA: TGTGCCAGCAGCCCCCTGACAGGGCGGGAAGAAAAACTGTTTTTT. The chain couples TRBV7-9 to TRBJ1-4, with 7 bases that match TRBD1. CDR3 length: 15 amino acids. Germline V lookup: CDR1 SEHNR, CDR2 FQNEAQ (reference sequence). The V and J ends lost 5 bases and 8 bases, in that order; junction bases with no gene match: 11.

This clonotype has a count of ten or more. V is TRBV20-1 and J is TRBJ2-1; D perhaps matches TRBD2 (5 bases). The V gene lost 2 bases and the J gene lost 0 bases, with 20 bases spanning the gap. Germline CDR1 and CDR2: DFQATT and SNEGSKA (reference sequence). This CDR3 comprises 18 residues. The CDR3 DNA reads as TGCAGTGCTAGAATCTGGGGTGGTCCCCGGGGCTCCTACAATGAGCAGTTCTTC. Its protein product is CSARIWGGPRGSYNEQFF.

This rearrangement joins TRBV7-3 to TRBJ2-6; a possible D gene is TRBD2 (5 bases). The CDR3 has 16 residues. Trimming shortened V by 4 bases and J by 8 bases, and 18 bases separated the two germline ends. Germline V gene data show CDR1 as SGHTA and CDR2 as FQGTGA. CDR3 in amino acids: CASSSHSDTGTNVLTF. In nucleotides, the CDR3 is TGTGCCAGCAGCTCACACTCAGATACCGGGACCAACGTCCTGACTTTC.

On this clonotype: Possible read error: a much larger clone is one base away. This chain uses TRBV2 with TRBJ2-5, with D possibly being TRBD2 (6 bases). The CDR3 has 18 amino acids. CDR1 SNHLY and CDR2 FYNNEI come from the germline V gene. Trimming cost V 5 bases and J 3 bases, with 25 bases left between them. In nucleotides, the CDR3 is TGTGCCAGCAGTCCCTGGATAGGAGGGAGCGGACTAAAAGAGACCCAGTACTTC. This translates into CASSPWIGGSGLKETQYF.

Concerning this clonotype: A much more abundant neighbour one base away suggests this may be a read error. The genes are TRBV10-3 and TRBJ2-3, with D possibly matching TRBD2 (6 bases). Trimming took off 10 bases at V and 5 bases at J, with 22 bases between the two ends. CDR3 length equals 15 residues. Per germline, CDR1 ENHRY and CDR2 SYGVKD. The DNA of the CDR3 is TGTGCCAGCAGGGAGGACCCGGCGGGCATAGATACGCAGTATTTT. This sequence encodes CASREDPAGIDTQYF.

V gene TRBV20-1 combines with J gene TRBJ2-6; tentative D call: TRBD1 (6 bases). Per germline, CDR1 DFQATT and CDR2 SNEGSKA (reference sequence). Trimming pared 2 bases from V and 0 bases from J, leaving 11 bases between. The CDR3 loop spans 16 amino acids. This chain's CDR3 is CSARQGTSSGANVLTF. The CDR3 nucleotides read TGCAGTGCTAGACAGGGGACCTCCTCTGGGGCCAACGTCCTGACTTTC.

This chain joins TRBV25-1 and TRBJ2-7, with 7 bases fitting TRBD1. The CDR3 consists of 14 residues. Germline trimming cut 4 bases from V and 3 bases from J; bases unmatched to any gene: 6. The germline V gene has CDR1 MGHDK and CDR2 SYGVNS. CDR3 in amino acids: CASSGRDSHYEQYF. The CDR3 nucleotides are TGTGCCAGCAGTGGCCGGGACAGTCACTACGAGCAGTACTTC.

This clonotype was found many times. CDR3 sequence (DNA): TGTGCCAGCAGTACGACGACTAGCGGGAACACAGATACGCAGTATTTT. The encoded protein is CASSTTTSGNTDTQYF. V is TRBV6-5 and J is TRBJ2-3; 11 bases are shared with TRBD2. J was trimmed by 2 bases and V by 5 bases; bases with no gene match: 6. The CDR3 length is 16 residues. Germline assignment: CDR1 MNHEY and CDR2 SVGAGI.

This clonotype turned up a few times. The CDR3 region has the DNA TGTGCCAGCAGTTACTCTCCGGACAGGGGAACCGGCTACACCTTC. This codes for CASSYSPDRGTGYTF. The rearrangement uses TRBV6-2 or TRBV6-3 and TRBJ1-2, with 9 positions matching TRBD1. Germline lookup yields CDR1 MNHEY and CDR2 SVGEGT. The V and J ends lost 0 bases and 8 bases, in that order; junction bases with no gene match: 7. CDR3 length equals 15 residues.

Many counts were recorded for this clonotype. This chain uses TRBV7-9 with TRBJ2-3; maybe TRBD2 (6 bases). The CDR3 has 16 residues. Trimming removed 7 bases at V and 2 bases at J, with 19 bases between. The germline CDR1 and CDR2 sequences are SEHNR and FQNEAQ (reference sequence). CDR3 amino acids: CASNPGGGDHTDTQYF. As DNA, the CDR3 is TGTGCCAGCAACCCGGGCGGCGGGGACCACACAGATACGCAGTATTTT.

This clonotype was counted ten times or more. The V gene is TRBV6-5, the J gene TRBJ1-2; no definite D call. V gave up 6 bases and J gave up 4 bases, with 9 bases separating them. The CDR3 extends over 12 amino acids. Germline assignment: CDR1 MNHEY and CDR2 SVGAGI. The CDR3, as DNA: TGTGCCAGCAGCCATGCCTCCTATGGCTACACCTTC. It translates to CASSHASYGYTF.

The sample holds a few counts of this clonotype. The chain couples TRBV7-9 to TRBJ2-1; D remains unclear. This CDR3 is 15 amino acids long. Germline V lookup: CDR1 SEHNR, CDR2 FQNEAQ (reference sequence). V shed 5 bases and J shed 0 bases, with 11 bases lying between them. The CDR3 spells CASSDSGSSYNEQFF. The CDR3 region has the DNA TGTGCCAGCAGCGACTCTGGCAGCTCCTACAATGAGCAGTTCTTC.

By sample share, this clonotype is medium-sized. The chain couples TRBV24-1 to TRBJ2-2, with 10 bases aligning to TRBD2. The V gene end was trimmed by 7 bases and the J gene end by 10 bases; junction bases not matched to a gene: 5. The CDR3 runs to 13 residues. Per germline, CDR1 KGHDR and CDR2 SFDVKD. The DNA for the CDR3 is TGTGCCACCAGCACTAGCGGGAAGGCGGAGCTGTTTTTT. Protein: CATSTSGKAELFF.

This clonotype was seen once. J is TRBJ2-1 and V is TRBV7-2, with TRBD1 matching over 8 bases. J lost 6 bases, V lost 5 bases, and 6 bases had no gene match. CDR3 length equals 14 residues. Looked up from germline, CDR1 is SGHTA and CDR2 is FQGNSA. In nucleotides, the CDR3 is TGTGCCAGCAGCCCAGGACAGGGCCCCAATGAGCAGTTCTTC. This codes for CASSPGQGPNEQFF.

This clonotype was counted a single time. The chain links TRBV7-9 to TRBJ2-1; 7 bases match TRBD2. The CDR3 is 17 residues long. Germline trimming cut 7 bases from V and 6 bases from J; bases unmatched to any gene: 18. CDR1 is SEHNR and CDR2 is FQNEAQ in the germline V gene (reference sequence). The CDR3 loop reads CASIPRGGRASGNEQFF. As DNA, the CDR3 is TGTGCCAGCATCCCTCGGGGTGGGAGGGCCTCCGGCAATGAGCAGTTCTTC. Supplemented by reference TRBV7-9 and TRBJ2-1, the full variable domain reads DTGVSQNPRHKITKRGQNVTFRCDPISEHNRLYWYRQTLGQGPEFLTYFQNEAQLEKSRLLSDRFSAERPKGSFSTLEIQRTEQGDSAMYLCASIPRGGRASGNEQFFGPGTRLTVL.

This clonotype was detected many times. This chain joins TRBV11-2 and TRBJ2-7; D is possibly TRBD2 (6 bases). V gave up 7 bases and J gave up 0 bases, with 16 bases separating them. This CDR3 is built from 15 residues. Germline V gives CDR1 SGHAT, CDR2 FQNNGV. The CDR3 loop is CASIAGTFSSYEQYF. CDR3 nucleotides: TGTGCCAGCATCGCCGGGACTTTTTCCTCCTACGAGCAGTACTTC. The full variable domain, with the rest looked up from reference TRBV11-2 and TRBJ2-7, is EAGVAQSPRYKIIEKRQSVAFWCNPISGHATLYWYQQILGQGPKLLIQFQNNGVVDDSQLPKDRFSAERLKGVDSTLKIQPAKLEDSAVYLCASIAGTFSSYEQYFGPGTRLTVT.

Points on this clonotype: The conserved final phenylalanine or tryptophan is absent from the CDR3, which likely points to a read error. The gene calls are TRBV15 and TRBJ1-2; 7 bases fit TRBD1. The V gene's germline CDR1 is LNHNV and CDR2 YYDKDF (reference sequence). This CDR3 spans 14 amino acids. J was trimmed by 5 bases and V by 6 bases; bases with no gene match: 9. CDR3 DNA: TGTGCCACCAGGGAGGGGGCAGATCCTTATGGCTACACCCTC. Translation: CATREGADPYGYTL.

V gene TRBV20-1 combines with J gene TRBJ2-5; D gene ambiguous. The CDR3 has 14 amino acids. CDR1 is DFQATT, CDR2 SNEGSKA, per germline (reference sequence). With 3 bases removed from V and 4 bases from J, the gap between germline ends came to 15 bases. The CDR3 is CSASGRPNLETQYF. CDR3 coding DNA: TGCAGTGCTAGCGGGCGTCCCAATCTAGAGACCCAGTACTTC.

The CDR3 loop reads CASSPRQKASEAFF. DNA for the CDR3: TGCGCCAGCAGCCCCCGACAGAAGGCAAGTGAAGCTTTCTTT. The gene calls are TRBV4-1 and TRBJ1-1; D is possibly TRBD1 (5 bases). In germline, CDR1 is MGHRA, CDR2 YSYEKL. CDR3 size: 14 residues. V lost 4 bases and J lost 7, with 16 bases in between.

This clonotype was observed many times. The chain has TRBV2 and TRBJ2-1, with TRBD2 as a possible D gene (6 bases). There are 13 residues in the CDR3. Germline CDR1 is SNHLY and CDR2 is FYNNEI. The germline V and J ends were trimmed by 1 base and 6 bases, with 7 bases remaining between them. This chain's CDR3 is CASSEGRGNEQFF. CDR3 in DNA: TGTGCCAGCAGTGAAGGGCGGGGCAATGAGCAGTTCTTC.

Many counts were recorded for this clonotype. This sequence joins TRBV9 and TRBJ2-1; 7 nucleotides align to TRBD2. The V and J ends lost 3 bases and 6 bases, in that order; junction bases with no gene match: 9. Germline V lookup: CDR1 SGDLS, CDR2 YYNGEE. The CDR3 is 15 residues long. CDR3: CASSERSGTRNEQFF. The CDR3 nucleotides are TGTGCCAGCAGCGAGAGGAGCGGGACCCGCAATGAGCAGTTCTTC.

As for this clonotype: One base away lies a much larger clone, so this may be a sequencing read error. The chain uses TRBV27 and TRBJ1-6, with 7 bases identical to TRBD1. The V segment lost 8 bases and the J segment 8 bases; nucleotides outside the gene matches: 12. The CDR3 loop spans 15 amino acids. The germline V gene has CDR1 MNHEY and CDR2 SMNVEV (reference sequence). This chain's CDR3 is CASGVRGTVYSPLHF. The DNA of the CDR3 is TGTGCCAGCGGCGTCAGGGGGACAGTCTATTCACCCCTCCACTTT.

The sample holds a few counts of this clonotype. V and J are TRBV6-1 and TRBJ2-2, with 8 bases identical to TRBD1. CDR1 and CDR2 (germline): MNHNS, SASEGT. The CDR3 contains 16 residues. V was clipped by 2 bases and J by 4 bases; unmatched bases: 6. CDR3 protein: CASSEIQGGGTGELFF. In DNA form, the CDR3 reads TGTGCCAGCAGTGAAATACAGGGGGGAGGCACCGGGGAGCTGTTTTTT.